The text below deals with one T cell receptor (beta chain). What it binds is unknown. This CDR3 comprises 15 residues. Trimming pared 5 bases from V and 0 bases from J, leaving 10 bases between. The germline gives CDR1 SGHTA, CDR2 FQGNSA. The repertoire was sequenced with immunoSEQ multiplex PCR; TCRdb's copy has only in-frame clones and lacks some. The data show 73,000 or so clones, approximately 88% seen once. This record belongs to a study of T cell responses to AZD1222 COVID-19 vaccine. Findings of the study overall: It should be noted that donors were predominantly white British and more often female, and clonal diversity was possibly underestimated.

The chain combines TRBV7-2 with TRBJ2-2; tentatively, D is TRBD1 (6 bases). This clonotype originated in an adult in good health. This material consisted of peripheral blood, taken on day 0 of AZD1222 vaccination. The DNA of the CDR3 is TGTGCCAGCAGCAACCGACAGGCGAACACCGGGGAGCTGTTTTTT. This sequence encodes CASSNRQANTGELFF.